This TCR beta chain stems from a study of T cells after yellow fever vaccination. Template switching by 5'RACE produced TCR cDNA, adding a universal primer site and UMIs. TCRdb independently ran MiXCR on the 5' RACE reads; one entry per CDR3 protein. The table includes some 390,000 distinct CDR3 sequences, 18% detected once. As regards this clonotype: Its matching antigen is unknown.

Whole-study findings and limits: FACS-sorted repertoires could harbor abundant contaminating bulk-population clonotypes. Weaker overall, the secondary response nonetheless peaked faster (day 5 versus 15).

CDR3 length equals 18 residues. From germline, CDR1 is SGHTA and CDR2 FQGNSA. The V gene lost 6 bases and the J gene lost 0 bases, with 22 bases spanning the gap. The receptor's source is a man aged 18 to 29 who received the YFV17D yellow fever vaccine. The J gene is TRBJ2-3, the V gene TRBV7-2; possible D gene TRBD1, 5 bases. The sequenced sample was PBMCs, obtained before the yellow fever booster vaccination. For the CDR3, the DNA is TGTGCCAGCAGTCAGGAGCGAGGACACATTCCTAGCACAGATACGCAGTATTTT. Its protein is CASSQERGHIPSTDTQYF.